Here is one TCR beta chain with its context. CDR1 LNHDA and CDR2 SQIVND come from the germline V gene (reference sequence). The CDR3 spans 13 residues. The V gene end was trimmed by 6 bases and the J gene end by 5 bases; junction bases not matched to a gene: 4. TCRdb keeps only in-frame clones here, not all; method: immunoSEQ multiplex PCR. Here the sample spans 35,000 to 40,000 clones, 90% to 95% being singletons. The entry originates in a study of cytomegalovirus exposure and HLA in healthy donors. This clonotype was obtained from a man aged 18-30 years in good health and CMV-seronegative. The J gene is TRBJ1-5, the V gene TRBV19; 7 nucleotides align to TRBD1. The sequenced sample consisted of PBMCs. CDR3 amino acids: CASRATGYQPQHF. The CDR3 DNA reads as TGTGCCAGTAGGGCGACAGGGTATCAGCCCCAGCATTTT. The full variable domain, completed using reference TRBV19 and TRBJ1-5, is DGGITQSPKYLFRKEGQNVTLSCEQNLNHDAMYWYRQDPGQGLRLIYYSQIVNDFQKGDIAEGYSVSREKKESFPLTVTSAQKNPTAFYLCASRATGYQPQHFGDGTRLSIL.